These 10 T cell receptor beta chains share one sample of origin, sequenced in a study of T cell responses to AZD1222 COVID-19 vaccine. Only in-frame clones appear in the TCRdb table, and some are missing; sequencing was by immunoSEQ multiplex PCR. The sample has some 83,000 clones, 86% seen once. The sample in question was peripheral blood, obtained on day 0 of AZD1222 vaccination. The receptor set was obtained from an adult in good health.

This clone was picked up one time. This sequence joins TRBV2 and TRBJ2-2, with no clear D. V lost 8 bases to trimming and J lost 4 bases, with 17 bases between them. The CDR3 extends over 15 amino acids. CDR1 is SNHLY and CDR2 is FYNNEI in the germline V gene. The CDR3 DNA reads TGTGCCAGCGATACAGCAGCCTTACCCACCGGGGAGCTGTTTTTT. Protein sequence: CASDTAALPTGELFF.

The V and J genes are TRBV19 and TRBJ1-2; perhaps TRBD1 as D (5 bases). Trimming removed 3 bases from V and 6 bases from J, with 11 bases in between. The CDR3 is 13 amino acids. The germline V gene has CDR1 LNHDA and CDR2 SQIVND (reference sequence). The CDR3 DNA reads TGTGCCAGTAGTATGACAGAGGAGAATGGCTACACCTTC. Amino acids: CASSMTEENGYTF.

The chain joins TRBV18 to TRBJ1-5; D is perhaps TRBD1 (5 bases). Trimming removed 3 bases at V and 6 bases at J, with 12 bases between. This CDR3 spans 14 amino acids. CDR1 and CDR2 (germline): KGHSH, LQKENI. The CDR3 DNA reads TGTGCCAGCTCACCGGGGGGAAGTTTTCAGCCCCAGCATTTT. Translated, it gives CASSPGGSFQPQHF.

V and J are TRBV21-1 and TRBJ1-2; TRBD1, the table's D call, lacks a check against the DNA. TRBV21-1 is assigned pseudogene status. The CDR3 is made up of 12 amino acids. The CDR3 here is CASSKVPYGYTF. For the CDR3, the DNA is TGTGCCAGCAGCAAAGTTCCATATGGCTACACCTTC.

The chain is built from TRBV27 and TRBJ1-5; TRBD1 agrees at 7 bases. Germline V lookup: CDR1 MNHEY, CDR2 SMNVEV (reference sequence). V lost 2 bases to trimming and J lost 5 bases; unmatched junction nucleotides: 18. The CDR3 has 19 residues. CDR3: CASSLDPTRNRGRYQPQHF. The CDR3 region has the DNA TGTGCCAGCAGTTTAGACCCTACGAGGAACAGGGGCCGATATCAGCCCCAGCATTTT.

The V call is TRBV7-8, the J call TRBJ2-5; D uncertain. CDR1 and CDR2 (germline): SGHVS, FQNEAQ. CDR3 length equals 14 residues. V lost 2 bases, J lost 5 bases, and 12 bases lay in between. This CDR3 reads CASSLSQVTETQYF. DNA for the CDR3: TGTGCCAGCAGCTTATCTCAGGTCACGGAGACCCAGTACTTC.

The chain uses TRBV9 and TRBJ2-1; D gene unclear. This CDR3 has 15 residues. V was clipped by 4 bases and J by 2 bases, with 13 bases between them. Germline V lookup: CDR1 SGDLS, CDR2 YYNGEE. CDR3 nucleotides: TGTGCCAGCAGCCCAGGATCAGTCCCCTACAATGAGCAGTTCTTC. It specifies CASSPGSVPYNEQFF. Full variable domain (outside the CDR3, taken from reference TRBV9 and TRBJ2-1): DSGVTQTPKHLITATGQRVTLRCSPRSGDLSVYWYQQSLDQGLQFLIQYYNGEERAKGNILERFSAQQFPDLHSELNLSSLELGDSALYFCASSPGSVPYNEQFFGPGTRLTVL.

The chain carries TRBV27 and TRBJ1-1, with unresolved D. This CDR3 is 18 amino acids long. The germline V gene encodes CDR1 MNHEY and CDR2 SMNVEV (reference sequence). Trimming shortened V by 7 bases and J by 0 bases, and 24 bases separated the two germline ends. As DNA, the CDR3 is TGTGCCAGCACTCGGTTCGGGCAGCCTATGGGTGTGAACACTGAAGCTTTCTTT. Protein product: CASTRFGQPMGVNTEAFF.

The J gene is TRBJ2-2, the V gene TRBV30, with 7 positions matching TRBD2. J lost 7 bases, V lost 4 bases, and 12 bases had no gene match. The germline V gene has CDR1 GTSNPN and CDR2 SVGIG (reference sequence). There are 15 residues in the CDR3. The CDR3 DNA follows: TGTGCCTGGATCCCCGGGAGGACCACAAGCGGGGAGCTGTTTTTT. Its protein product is CAWIPGRTTSGELFF. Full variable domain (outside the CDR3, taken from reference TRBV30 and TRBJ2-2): SQTIHQWPATLVQPVGSPLSLECTVEGTSNPNLYWYRQAAGRGLQLLFYSVGIGQISSEVPQNLSASRPQDRQFILSSKKLLLSDSGFYLCAWIPGRTTSGELFFGEGSRLTVL.

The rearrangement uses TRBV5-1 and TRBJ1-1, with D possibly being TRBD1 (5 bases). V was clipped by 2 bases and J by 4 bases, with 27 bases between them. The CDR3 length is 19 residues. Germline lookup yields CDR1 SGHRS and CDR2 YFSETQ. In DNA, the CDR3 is TGCGCCAGCAGCTTCCAGGGCACGGGCAGACTCGGTACGAGCACTGAAGCTTTCTTT. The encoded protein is CASSFQGTGRLGTSTEAFF.